The rows below give T cell receptor beta chains drawn from one sample of a study of cytomegalovirus exposure and HLA in healthy donors. The method was immunoSEQ multiplex PCR; TCRdb's version includes in-frame clones alone and lacks a portion of them. The sample includes some 85,000 clones, about 95% of them seen just once. Sequences were obtained from PBMCs. These receptors were obtained from a young woman in good health and CMV-seronegative. CDR3s include the opening cysteine and the closing phenylalanine or tryptophan. Each record gives: CDR3 protein, CDR3 DNA, J gene, V gene, D gene, clone size. A D gene is named only where the DNA matches it firmly. Only some rows state a clone size, as once, few, many or a class for expanded clones.

cdr3_aa: CASSPGTGGQPQHF; cdr3_nt: TGTGCCAGCAGCCCAGGGACAGGAGGACAGCCCCAGCATTTT; j_call: TRBJ1-5; v_call: TRBV7-9; d_call: TRBD1; clone_size: -
cdr3_aa: CASSINLAGGSYEQYF; cdr3_nt: TGTGCCAGTAGTATAAATCTAGCGGGAGGATCCTACGAGCAGTACTTC; j_call: TRBJ2-7; v_call: TRBV19; d_call: TRBD2; clone_size: -
cdr3_aa: CASSSPLDGGSEKLFF; cdr3_nt: TGTGCCAGCAGCTCACCTTTGGATGGGGGCAGTGAAAAACTGTTTTTT; j_call: TRBJ1-4; v_call: TRBV5-4; d_call: -; clone_size: -
cdr3_aa: CASSPPLGVGNEQFF; cdr3_nt: TGTGCCAGCTCACCACCCCTAGGGGTTGGCAATGAGCAGTTCTTC; j_call: TRBJ2-1; v_call: TRBV18; d_call: -; clone_size: -
cdr3_aa: CASSPLAAPSTDTQYF; cdr3_nt: TGTGCCAGCAGCCCCCTAGCTGCCCCTAGCACAGATACGCAGTATTTT; j_call: TRBJ2-3; v_call: TRBV7-2; d_call: -; clone_size: -
cdr3_aa: CASSPGLGLYNEQFF; cdr3_nt: TGTGCCAGCAGCCCCGGACTAGGACTCTACAATGAGCAGTTCTTC; j_call: TRBJ2-1; v_call: TRBV7-2; d_call: TRBD2; clone_size: -
cdr3_aa: CASSYSREAATDTQYF; cdr3_nt: TGTGCCAGCAGTTACTCGAGGGAGGCCGCGACAGATACGCAGTATTTT; j_call: TRBJ2-3; v_call: TRBV6-6; d_call: -; clone_size: -
cdr3_aa: CATSPGEGRGTTEAFF; cdr3_nt: TGTGCCACCAGCCCAGGGGAGGGGAGGGGAACGACTGAAGCTTTCTTT; j_call: TRBJ1-1; v_call: TRBV15; d_call: -; clone_size: -
cdr3_aa: CASRMHEGETQYF; cdr3_nt: TGTGCCAGTAGGATGCATGAGGGAGAGACCCAGTACTTC; j_call: TRBJ2-5; v_call: TRBV19; d_call: -; clone_size: -
cdr3_aa: CASSEAFLRTDDNEKLFF; cdr3_nt: TGTGCCAGCAGTGAAGCGTTTCTTCGGACAGATGATAATGAAAAACTGTTTTTT; j_call: TRBJ1-4; v_call: TRBV2; d_call: -; clone_size: -
cdr3_aa: CASSMDSQETQYF; cdr3_nt: TGTGCCAGCAGCATGGACAGCCAAGAGACCCAGTACTTC; j_call: TRBJ2-5; v_call: TRBV13; d_call: -; clone_size: -
cdr3_aa: CASSWTDYSNQPQHF; cdr3_nt: TGTGCCAGCAGCTGGACAGATTATAGCAATCAGCCCCAGCATTTT; j_call: TRBJ1-5; v_call: TRBV7-2; d_call: -; clone_size: -
cdr3_aa: CASRQSGGGPRETQYF; cdr3_nt: TGTGCCAGCCGCCAGTCTGGCGGGGGGCCCCGAGAGACCCAGTACTTC; j_call: TRBJ2-5; v_call: TRBV7-9; d_call: TRBD2; clone_size: -
cdr3_aa: CASSEVRNTEAFF; cdr3_nt: TGTGCCAGCAGTGAAGTCCGGAACACTGAAGCTTTCTTT; j_call: TRBJ1-1; v_call: TRBV6-1; d_call: -; clone_size: -
cdr3_aa: CASSPPGSSYEQYF; cdr3_nt: TGTGCCAGCTCACCGCCGGGATCCTCCTACGAGCAGTACTTC; j_call: TRBJ2-7; v_call: TRBV18; d_call: -; clone_size: -
cdr3_aa: CSVVLTEDQPQHF; cdr3_nt: TGCAGCGTTGTTTTGACAGAAGATCAGCCCCAGCATTTT; j_call: TRBJ1-5; v_call: TRBV29-1; d_call: -; clone_size: -
cdr3_aa: CASSRPQRIAGMGTDTQYF; cdr3_nt: TGCGCCAGCAGCAGACCCCAGAGAATCGCGGGAATGGGCACAGATACGCAGTATTTT; j_call: TRBJ2-3; v_call: TRBV5-1; d_call: -; clone_size: -
cdr3_aa: CASSQALLAGQETQYF; cdr3_nt: TGCGCCAGCAGCCAAGCTCTGCTAGCGGGCCAAGAGACCCAGTACTTC; j_call: TRBJ2-5; v_call: TRBV4-1; d_call: TRBD2; clone_size: -
cdr3_aa: CASSAAKNIQYF; cdr3_nt: TGTGCCAGCAGTGCGGCCAAAAACATTCAGTACTTC; j_call: TRBJ2-4; v_call: TRBV2; d_call: -; clone_size: -
cdr3_aa: CASRELAGGTDTQYF; cdr3_nt: TGTGCCAGTAGAGAGCTAGCGGGGGGCACAGATACGCAGTATTTT; j_call: TRBJ2-3; v_call: TRBV19; d_call: TRBD2; clone_size: -
cdr3_aa: CASSPGLAYSFGQYF; cdr3_nt: TGTGCCAGCAGCCCAGGACTAGCATACTCTTTTGGGCAGTATTTT; j_call: TRBJ2-3; v_call: TRBV27; d_call: TRBD2; clone_size: -
cdr3_aa: CASSQATSGLETQYF; cdr3_nt: TGCGCCAGCAGCCAAGCGACTAGCGGATTGGAGACCCAGTACTTC; j_call: TRBJ2-5; v_call: TRBV4-1; d_call: TRBD2; clone_size: -
cdr3_aa: CASSPPGTGIYEQYF; cdr3_nt: TGCGCCAGCAGTCCGCCCGGGACAGGGATCTACGAGCAGTACTTC; j_call: TRBJ2-7; v_call: TRBV5-1; d_call: TRBD1; clone_size: -
cdr3_aa: CASSIQREENEQFF; cdr3_nt: TGTGCCAGTAGTATTCAGCGGGAGGAAAATGAGCAGTTCTTC; j_call: TRBJ2-1; v_call: TRBV19; d_call: TRBD2; clone_size: -
cdr3_aa: CASSFDGGNTEAFF; cdr3_nt: TGTGCCAGCAGTTTCGACGGGGGGAACACTGAAGCTTTCTTT; j_call: TRBJ1-1; v_call: TRBV5-4; d_call: -; clone_size: -
cdr3_aa: CASSVGLVTGAGELFF; cdr3_nt: TGTGCCAGCAGTGTGGGCCTTGTAACAGGGGCCGGGGAGCTGTTTTTT; j_call: TRBJ2-2; v_call: TRBV6-1; d_call: TRBD1; clone_size: -
cdr3_aa: CASSPVSGANVLTF; cdr3_nt: TGTGCCAGCAGCCCAGTCTCTGGGGCCAACGTCCTGACTTTC; j_call: TRBJ2-6; v_call: TRBV7-6; d_call: -; clone_size: -
cdr3_aa: CASSSGLYYEQYF; cdr3_nt: TGTGCCAGCAGTTCGGGACTCTACTACGAGCAGTACTTC; j_call: TRBJ2-7; v_call: TRBV6-5; d_call: -; clone_size: -
cdr3_aa: CASSGTSEGTDTQYF; cdr3_nt: TGCGCCAGCAGTGGGACTAGCGAGGGCACAGATACGCAGTATTTT; j_call: TRBJ2-3; v_call: TRBV10-1; d_call: TRBD2; clone_size: -
cdr3_aa: CASSLGLAQDEQYF; cdr3_nt: TGTGCCAGCAGCTTAGGACTAGCGCAAGACGAGCAGTACTTC; j_call: TRBJ2-7; v_call: TRBV13; d_call: TRBD2; clone_size: -
cdr3_aa: CASSLRDFSEAFF; cdr3_nt: TGTGCCAGCAGCTTACGAGATTTCTCTGAAGCTTTCTTT; j_call: TRBJ1-1; v_call: TRBV7-2; d_call: -; clone_size: -
cdr3_aa: CASSRGESTDTQYF; cdr3_nt: TGTGCCAGCAGCCGTGGGGAGAGCACAGATACGCAGTATTTT; j_call: TRBJ2-3; v_call: TRBV11-2; d_call: -; clone_size: -
cdr3_aa: CASSPDGRGSEAFF; cdr3_nt: TGTGCCAGCAGCCCGGACGGGAGAGGAAGTGAAGCTTTCTTT; j_call: TRBJ1-1; v_call: TRBV5-4; d_call: -; clone_size: -
cdr3_aa: CAIQGQETQYF; cdr3_nt: TGTGCCATCCAGGGCCAAGAGACCCAGTACTTC; j_call: TRBJ2-5; v_call: TRBV2; d_call: -; clone_size: -
cdr3_aa: CASSEPVAGNTIYF; cdr3_nt: TGTGCCAGCAGTGAGCCGGTTGCTGGAAACACCATATATTTT; j_call: TRBJ1-3; v_call: TRBV2; d_call: -; clone_size: -
cdr3_aa: CASRIAGNTGELFF; cdr3_nt: TGTGCCAGCCGTATAGCGGGGAACACCGGGGAGCTGTTTTTT; j_call: TRBJ2-2; v_call: TRBV19; d_call: TRBD2; clone_size: few
cdr3_aa: CASSLEWASGRSRLYNEQFF; cdr3_nt: TGTGCCAGCAGCTTAGAATGGGCTAGCGGGAGGTCCCGGTTGTACAATGAGCAGTTCTTC; j_call: TRBJ2-1; v_call: TRBV11-2; d_call: TRBD2; clone_size: -
cdr3_aa: CATSRTGSTGNTIYF; cdr3_nt: TGTGCCACCAGCAGAACGGGTTCCACTGGAAACACCATATATTTT; j_call: TRBJ1-3; v_call: TRBV15; d_call: -; clone_size: -
cdr3_aa: CASSLLAGGSYTDTQYF; cdr3_nt: TGCGCCAGCAGCCTACTAGCGGGAGGGTCCTACACAGATACGCAGTATTTT; j_call: TRBJ2-3; v_call: TRBV4-1; d_call: TRBD2; clone_size: -